One T cell receptor beta chain is described in this entry. It was at deep level that the assay was run. Method: immunoSEQ multiplex PCR; TCRdb's copy keeps in-frame clones and lacks some. The sample has 2 million to 3 million clones; about 92% are singletons. The data belong to a study of shared clonotypes between healthy human individuals. V was pared by 5 bases and J by 7 bases, with 12 bases between. Germline values: CDR1 MGHRA, CDR2 YSYEKL. This CDR3 is built from 13 residues. The chain carries TRBV4-1 and TRBJ2-1; no firm D call. The receptor comes from a man aged 18 to 30 in good health. The sequenced material came from naive CD4+ T cells sorted from blood. As for subset: CD45RA+ positively selected. This chain's CDR3 is CASSAFARNEQFF. The DNA for the CDR3 is TGCGCCAGCAGCGCCTTTGCCCGGAATGAGCAGTTCTTC.